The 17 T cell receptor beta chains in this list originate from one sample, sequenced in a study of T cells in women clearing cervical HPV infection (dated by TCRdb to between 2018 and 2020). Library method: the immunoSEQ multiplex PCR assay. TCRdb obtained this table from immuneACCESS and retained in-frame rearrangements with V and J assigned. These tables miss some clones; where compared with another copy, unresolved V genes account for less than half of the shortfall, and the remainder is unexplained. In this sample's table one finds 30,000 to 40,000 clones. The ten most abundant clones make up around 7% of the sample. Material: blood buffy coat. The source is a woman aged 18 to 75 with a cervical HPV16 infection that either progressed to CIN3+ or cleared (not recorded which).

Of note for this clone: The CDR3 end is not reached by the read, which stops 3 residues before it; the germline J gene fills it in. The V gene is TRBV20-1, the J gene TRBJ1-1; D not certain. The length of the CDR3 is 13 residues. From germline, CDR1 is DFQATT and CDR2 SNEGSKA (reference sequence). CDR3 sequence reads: CSARGRMGAGAFF. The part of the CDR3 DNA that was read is TGCAGTGCTAGAGGTAGGATGGGCGCGGGA.

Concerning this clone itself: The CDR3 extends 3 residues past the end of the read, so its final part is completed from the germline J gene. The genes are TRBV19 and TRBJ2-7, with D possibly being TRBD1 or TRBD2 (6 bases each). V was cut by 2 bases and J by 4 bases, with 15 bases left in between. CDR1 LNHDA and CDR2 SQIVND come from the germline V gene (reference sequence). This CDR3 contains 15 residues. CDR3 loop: CASSILGGGRYEQYF. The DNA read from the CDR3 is TGTGCCAGTAGTATATTAGGGGGAGGAAGATACGAG.

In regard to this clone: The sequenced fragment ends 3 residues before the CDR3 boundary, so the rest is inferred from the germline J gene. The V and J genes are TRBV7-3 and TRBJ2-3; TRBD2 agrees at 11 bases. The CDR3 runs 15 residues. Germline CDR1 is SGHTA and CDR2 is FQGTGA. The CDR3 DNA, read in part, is TGTGCCAGCAGCCCCGAGGGTAGCGGGAGGGAGACG. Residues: CASSPEGSGRET. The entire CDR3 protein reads CASSPEGSGRETQYF.

The CDR3 bases that were read are TGTGCCAGCAGTGATATTAACAGTTTGAACACTGAA. The encoded protein is CASSDINSLNTE. The full-length CDR3 reads as CASSDINSLNTEAFF. This chain links TRBV2 with TRBJ1-1; no firm D call. Sequencing ends 3 residues short of the CDR3 end; the germline J gene provides the rest. Germline V gene data show CDR1 as SNHLY and CDR2 as FYNNEI. The CDR3 runs 15 residues. Trimming removed 3 bases at V and 0 bases at J, with 11 bases between.

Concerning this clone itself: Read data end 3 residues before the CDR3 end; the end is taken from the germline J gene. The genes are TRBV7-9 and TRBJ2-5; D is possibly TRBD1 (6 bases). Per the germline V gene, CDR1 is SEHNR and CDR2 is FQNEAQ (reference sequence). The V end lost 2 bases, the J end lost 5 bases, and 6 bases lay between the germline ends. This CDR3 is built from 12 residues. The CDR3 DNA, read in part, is TGTGCCAGCAGCTTAAGGGGGGAGACC. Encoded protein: CASSLRGET. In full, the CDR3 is CASSLRGETQYF.

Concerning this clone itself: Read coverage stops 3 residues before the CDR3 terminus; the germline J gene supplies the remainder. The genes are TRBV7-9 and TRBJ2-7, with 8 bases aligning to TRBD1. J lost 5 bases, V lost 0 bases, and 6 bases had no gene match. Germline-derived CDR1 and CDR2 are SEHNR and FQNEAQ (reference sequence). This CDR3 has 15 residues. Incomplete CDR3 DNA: TGTGCCAGCAGCTTAGCTTCAGGGGGCTTCCACGAG. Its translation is CASSLASGGFHE. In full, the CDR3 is CASSLASGGFHEQYF.

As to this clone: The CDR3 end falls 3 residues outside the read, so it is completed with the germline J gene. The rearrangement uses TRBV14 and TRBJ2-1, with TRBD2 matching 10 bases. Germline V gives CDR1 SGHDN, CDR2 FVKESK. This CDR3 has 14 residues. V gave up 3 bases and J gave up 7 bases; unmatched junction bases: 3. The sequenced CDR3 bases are TGTGCCAGCAGCCATGGACTAGCGGATAATGAG. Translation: CASSHGLADNE. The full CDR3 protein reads CASSHGLADNEQFF. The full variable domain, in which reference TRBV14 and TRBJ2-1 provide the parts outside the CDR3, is EAGVTQFPSHSVIEKGQTVTLRCDPISGHDNLYWYRRVMGKEIKFLLHFVKESKQDESGMPNNRFLAERTGGTYSTLKVQPAELEDSGVYFCASSHGLADNEQFFGPGTRLTVL.

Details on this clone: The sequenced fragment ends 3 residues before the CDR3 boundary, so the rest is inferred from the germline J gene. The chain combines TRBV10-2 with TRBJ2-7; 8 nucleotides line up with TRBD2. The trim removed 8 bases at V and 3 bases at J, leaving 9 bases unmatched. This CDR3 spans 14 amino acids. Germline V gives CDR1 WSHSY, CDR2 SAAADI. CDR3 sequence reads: CASAHSGGLYEQYF. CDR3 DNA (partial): TGCGCCAGCGCCCACTCGGGGGGGCTCTACGAG.

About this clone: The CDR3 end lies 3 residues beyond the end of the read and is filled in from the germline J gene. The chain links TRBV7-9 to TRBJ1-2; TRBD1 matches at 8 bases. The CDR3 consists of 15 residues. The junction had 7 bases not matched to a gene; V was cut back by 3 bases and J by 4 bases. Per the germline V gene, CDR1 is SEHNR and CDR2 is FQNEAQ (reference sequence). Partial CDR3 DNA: TGTGCCAGCAGCTTCACCCCCGACAGGGGCTATGGC. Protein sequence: CASSFTPDRGYG. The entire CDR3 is CASSFTPDRGYGYTF.

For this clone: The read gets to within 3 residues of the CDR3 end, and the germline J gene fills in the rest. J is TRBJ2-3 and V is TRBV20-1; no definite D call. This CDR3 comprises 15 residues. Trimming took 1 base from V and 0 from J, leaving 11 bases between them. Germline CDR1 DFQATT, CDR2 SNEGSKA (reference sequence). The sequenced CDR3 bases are TGCAGTGCTAGAGCCCACAGAGCTAGCACAGATACG. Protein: CSARAHRASTDT. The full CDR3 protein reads CSARAHRASTDTQYF.

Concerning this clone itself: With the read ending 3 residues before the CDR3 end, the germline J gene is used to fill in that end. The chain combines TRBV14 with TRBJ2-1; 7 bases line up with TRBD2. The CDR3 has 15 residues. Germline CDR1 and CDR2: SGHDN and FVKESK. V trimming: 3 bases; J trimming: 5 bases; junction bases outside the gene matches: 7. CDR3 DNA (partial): TGTGCCAGCAGCCAGCCCGGGACTATCCACAATGAG. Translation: CASSQPGTIHNE. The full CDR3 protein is CASSQPGTIHNEQFF.

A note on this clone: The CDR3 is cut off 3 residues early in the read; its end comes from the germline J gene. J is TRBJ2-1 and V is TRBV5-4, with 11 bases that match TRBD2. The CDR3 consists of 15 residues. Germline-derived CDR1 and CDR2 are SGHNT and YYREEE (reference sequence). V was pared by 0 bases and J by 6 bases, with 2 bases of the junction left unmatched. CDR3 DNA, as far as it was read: TGTGCCAGCAGCTTGGAGACTAGCGGGGCCAATGAG. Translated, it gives CASSLETSGANE. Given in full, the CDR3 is CASSLETSGANEQFF.

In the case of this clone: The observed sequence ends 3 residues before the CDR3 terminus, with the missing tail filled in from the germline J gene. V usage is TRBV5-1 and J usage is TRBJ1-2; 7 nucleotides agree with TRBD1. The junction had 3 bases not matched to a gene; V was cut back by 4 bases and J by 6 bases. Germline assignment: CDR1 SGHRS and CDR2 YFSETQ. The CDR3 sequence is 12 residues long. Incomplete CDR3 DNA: TGCGCCAGCAGCATGACAGGGAATGGC. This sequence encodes CASSMTGNG. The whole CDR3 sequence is CASSMTGNGYTF.

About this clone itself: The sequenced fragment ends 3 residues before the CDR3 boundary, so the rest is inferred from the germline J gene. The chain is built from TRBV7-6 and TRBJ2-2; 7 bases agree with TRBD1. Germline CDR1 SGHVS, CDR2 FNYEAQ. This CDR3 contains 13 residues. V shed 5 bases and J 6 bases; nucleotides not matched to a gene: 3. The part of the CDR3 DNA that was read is TGTGCCAGCAGCAACAGGGGATCCGGGGAG. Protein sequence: CASSNRGSGE. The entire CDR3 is CASSNRGSGELFF.

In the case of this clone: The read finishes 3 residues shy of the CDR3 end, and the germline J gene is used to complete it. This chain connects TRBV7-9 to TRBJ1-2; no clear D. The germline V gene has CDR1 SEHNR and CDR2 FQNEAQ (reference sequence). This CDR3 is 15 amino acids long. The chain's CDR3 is CASSQESSHYNDYTF. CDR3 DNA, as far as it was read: TGTGCCAGCAGCCAAGAGAGTAGTCACTACAATGAC. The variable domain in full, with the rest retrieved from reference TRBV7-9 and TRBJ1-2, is DTGVSQNPRHKITKRGQNVTFRCDPISEHNRLYWYRQTLGQGPEFLTYFQNEAQLEKSRLLSDRFSAERPKGSFSTLEIQRTEQGDSAMYLCASSQESSHYNDYTFGSGTRLTVV.

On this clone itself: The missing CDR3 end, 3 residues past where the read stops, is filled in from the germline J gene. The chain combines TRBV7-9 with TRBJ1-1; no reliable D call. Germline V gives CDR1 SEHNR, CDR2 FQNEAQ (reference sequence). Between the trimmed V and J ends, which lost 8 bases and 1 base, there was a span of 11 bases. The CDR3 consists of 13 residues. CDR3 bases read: TGTGCCAGCGGTCCCCACACGAACACTGAA. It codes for CASGPHTNTE. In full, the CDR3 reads CASGPHTNTEAFF.

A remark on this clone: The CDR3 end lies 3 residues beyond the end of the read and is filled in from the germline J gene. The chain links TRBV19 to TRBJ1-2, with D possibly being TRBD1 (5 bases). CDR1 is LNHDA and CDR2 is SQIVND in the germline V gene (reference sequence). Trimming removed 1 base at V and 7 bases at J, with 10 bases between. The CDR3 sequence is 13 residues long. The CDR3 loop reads CASSIGIGAGYTF. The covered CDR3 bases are TGTGCCAGTAGTATAGGAATAGGGGCTGGC.